This T cell receptor beta chain was recorded in a study of tumor-infiltrating lymphocytes in primary liver carcinoma. The ends were cut back, 2 bases at V and 11 bases at J, with 22 bases in the middle. The CDR3 runs 16 residues. Germline V gene data show CDR1 as SGHAT and CDR2 as FQNNGV. This clonotype was found once. No antigen is known for it. Study-level findings and limits: Merely about 8-25% of top clones occurred in all five tumor regions. Lesser overlap characterized tumor-adjacent and tumor-blood pairs relative to tumor region pairs.

Total RNA and DNA came together from approximately 22-30 mg of bulk tissue without cell sorting. The researchers produced TCR beta cDNA from 500 ng total RNA with a constant-region primer. Modified slightly, ARM-PCR produced TCR beta libraries over three nested multiplex PCR rounds. Primers for the first two PCR rounds were TRBV1-TRBV30 forward primers and a C-beta reverse primer (approximately 10 cycles per round). Each CDR3 protein gets one entry after TCRdb re-called the multiplex PCR reads with MiXCR. The data contain approximately 30,000 distinct CDR3 sequences, around 66% of them singletons. Sequenced: liver tumor tissue from sampling region 3. Subset here: tumor region T3, left-lateral pole. This clonotype was sampled from a woman under 40 with primary liver carcinoma and hepatitis B virus infection. This sequence joins TRBV11-2 and TRBJ1-5, with TRBD1 as a possible D gene (6 bases). CDR3 in amino acids: CASSLSFGTSNETQHF. CDR3 nucleotides: TGTGCCAGCAGCTTAAGTTTCGGGACATCAAATGAGACCCAGCATTTT.